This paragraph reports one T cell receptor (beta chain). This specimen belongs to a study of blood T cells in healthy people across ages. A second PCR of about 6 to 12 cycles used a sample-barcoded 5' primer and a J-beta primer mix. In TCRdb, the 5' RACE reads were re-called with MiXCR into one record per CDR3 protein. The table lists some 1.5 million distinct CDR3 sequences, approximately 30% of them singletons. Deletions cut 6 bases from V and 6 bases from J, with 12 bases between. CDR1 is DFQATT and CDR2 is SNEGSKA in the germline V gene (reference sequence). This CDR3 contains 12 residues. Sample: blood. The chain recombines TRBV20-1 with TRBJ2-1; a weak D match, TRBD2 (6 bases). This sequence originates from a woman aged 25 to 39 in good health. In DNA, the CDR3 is TGCAGTGCCTCCGGGAGCTCCAATGAGCAGTTCTTC. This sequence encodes CSASGSSNEQFF.